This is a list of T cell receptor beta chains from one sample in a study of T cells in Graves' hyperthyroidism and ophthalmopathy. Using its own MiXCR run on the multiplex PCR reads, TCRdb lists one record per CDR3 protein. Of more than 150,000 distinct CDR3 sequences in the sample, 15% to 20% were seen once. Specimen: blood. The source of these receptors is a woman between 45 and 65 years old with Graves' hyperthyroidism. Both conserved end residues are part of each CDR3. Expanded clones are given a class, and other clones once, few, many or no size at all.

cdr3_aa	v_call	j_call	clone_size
CSARIQGVAFF	TRBV20-1	TRBJ1-1	many
CASSWGQNTEAFF	TRBV6-1	TRBJ1-1	many
CSVTDRNYGYTF	TRBV29-1	TRBJ1-2	many
CASDRTALRGQFF	TRBV2	TRBJ2-1	many
CASSRIAFDTQYF	TRBV27	TRBJ2-3	-
CASSLMYRNPNTEAFF	TRBV7-2	TRBJ1-1	many
CASSTGSFTYEQYF	TRBV27	TRBJ2-7	-
CASSPDGGNYGYTF	TRBV2	TRBJ1-2	many
CASSLEVTYEQYF	TRBV11-2	TRBJ2-7	many
CSVTRTGTIREQFF	TRBV29-1	TRBJ2-1	many
CASKGGVNQPQHF	TRBV6-1	TRBJ1-5	many
CASSSGQAWQPQHF	TRBV7-9	TRBJ1-5	many
CASGLFPRNEQFF	TRBV5-1	TRBJ2-1	many